The next 24 T cell receptor beta chains were all read from a single sample in a study of blood T cell repertoires in COVID-19. The method was immunoSEQ multiplex PCR; TCRdb's version includes in-frame clones alone and lacks a portion of them. The sample lists about 270,000 clones; more than 70% were seen once. The specimen sequenced was PBMCs or T cells enriched from blood (not recorded which). These receptors were taken from a woman aged 55-70 years in a cohort exposed to, infected with or recovered from COVID-19 (not recorded which).

This clone was observed once. The CDR3 DNA reads TGTGCCAGCAGTGAAGCTAGCGGGAGGTGGGCAACAGATACGCAGTATTTT. It yields the protein CASSEASGRWATDTQYF. J is TRBJ2-3 and V is TRBV2; 10 bases match TRBD2. From germline, CDR1 is SNHLY and CDR2 FYNNEI. The junction had 6 bases not matched to a gene; V was cut back by 0 bases and J by 3 bases. This CDR3 is 17 amino acids long.

The rearrangement links TRBV30 to TRBJ1-5, with TRBD1 matching over 7 bases. Per the germline V gene, CDR1 is GTSNPN and CDR2 is SVGIG (reference sequence). The CDR3 is 13 residues long. Germline trimming cut 4 bases from V and 5 bases from J; bases unmatched to any gene: 5. In DNA, the CDR3 is TGTGCCTGGATTCGTCAGGGGGATCAGCCCCAGCATTTT. Protein: CAWIRQGDQPQHF.

CDR3 in amino acids: CATSDTGTGDEQYF. CDR3 DNA sequence: TGTGCCACCAGTGACACCGGGACAGGGGACGAGCAGTACTTC. The chain is built from TRBV24-1 and TRBJ2-7, with 10 nucleotides matching TRBD1. Germline CDR1 KGHDR, CDR2 SFDVKD. J was trimmed by 5 bases and V by 4 bases; bases with no gene match: 4. The CDR3 is 14 amino acids.

This clone was seen just once. The rearrangement joins TRBV27 to TRBJ2-2; no clear D gene. The V end lost 8 bases, the J end lost 5 bases, and 12 bases lay between the germline ends. Germline V gene sequence: CDR1 MNHEY, CDR2 SMNVEV (reference sequence). The CDR3 loop spans 13 amino acids. The chain's CDR3 is CASGPRTTGELFF. The DNA for the CDR3 is TGTGCCAGCGGGCCACGAACAACCGGGGAGCTGTTTTTT.

The chain is built from TRBV11-1 and TRBJ1-1; weak D call: TRBD1 (5 bases). Trimming pared 5 bases from V and 7 bases from J, leaving 14 bases between. CDR1 and CDR2 from the germline V gene are SGHAT and FQDESV (reference sequence). The CDR3 sequence is 13 residues long. In DNA form, the CDR3 reads TGTGCCAGCAGCACAGACGGGACTCATGAAGCTTTCTTT. Encoded protein: CASSTDGTHEAFF.

Concerning this clone: This CDR3 is also generated by other DNA sequences in the sample. This chain links TRBV5-1 with TRBJ2-7; 9 bases agree with TRBD1. The CDR3 totals 14 residues. Trimming took 2 bases from V and 2 from J; bases not matched to a gene: 2. Germline assignment: CDR1 SGHRS and CDR2 YFSETQ. The CDR3 DNA reads as TGCGCCAGCAGCTTAACAGGGGGCCCCTACGAGCAGTACTTC. Amino acids: CASSLTGGPYEQYF. Drawing the rest from reference TRBV5-1 and TRBJ2-7, the complete variable domain is KAGVTQTPRYLIKTRGQQVTLSCSPISGHRSVSWYQQTPGQGLQFLFEYFSETQRNKGNFPGRFSGRQFSNSRSEMNVSTLELGDSALYLCASSLTGGPYEQYFGPGTRLTVT.

The CDR3, as DNA: TGTGCCAGTAGTATGAGGTCGGGGGGAGCCAACTACGAGCAGTACTTC. Its protein is CASSMRSGGANYEQYF. The chain carries TRBV19 and TRBJ2-7; 7 nucleotides align to TRBD2. Germline CDR1 is LNHDA and CDR2 is SQIVND (reference sequence). The CDR3 length is 16 residues. Trimming cost V 3 bases and J 3 bases; bases outside gene matches: 11.

This clone showed up just once. The V and J genes are TRBV21-1 and TRBJ2-5; the table's TRBD2 call for D was not verified on the DNA. TRBV21-1 is given as a pseudogene. The CDR3 totals 15 residues. The CDR3 protein is CASSTRTSGRQTQYF. For the CDR3, the DNA is TGTGCCAGCAGCACCCGGACTAGCGGGAGACAGACCCAGTACTTC.

The J gene is TRBJ2-1, the V gene TRBV4-2; no reliable D call. The V and J ends lost 4 bases and 6 bases respectively, with 10 bases between them. The CDR3 runs to 13 residues. CDR1 LGHNA and CDR2 YNFKEQ come from the germline V gene. This CDR3 is CASSPFLPNEQFF. For the CDR3, the DNA is TGTGCCAGCAGCCCCTTCCTTCCCAATGAGCAGTTCTTC.

The genes are TRBV7-9 and TRBJ2-3, with TRBD2 identical over 7 bases. This CDR3 has 15 amino acids. V lost 5 bases and J lost 1; bases outside the gene matches: 6. Germline V gene data show CDR1 as SEHNR and CDR2 as FQNEAQ (reference sequence). This CDR3 reads CASSLGAGRTDTQYF. The CDR3 bases are TGTGCCAGCAGCCTAGGAGCGGGACGCACAGATACGCAGTATTTT. The whole variable domain, filled in from reference TRBV7-9 and TRBJ2-3, reads DTGVSQNPRHKITKRGQNVTFRCDPISEHNRLYWYRQTLGQGPEFLTYFQNEAQLEKSRLLSDRFSAERPKGSFSTLEIQRTEQGDSAMYLCASSLGAGRTDTQYFGPGTRLTVL.

Only a few counts were recorded for this clone. V is TRBV6-5 and J is TRBJ2-3; 13 bases fit TRBD2. Germline V gene lookup returns CDR1 MNHEY and CDR2 SVGAGI. After removal of 10 bases from V and 7 bases from J, the junction contained 5 bases not matched to a gene. The CDR3 loop spans 13 amino acids. This CDR3 is CAIRTSGRNTQYF. CDR3 coding DNA: TGTGCCATCCGGACTAGCGGGAGAAATACGCAGTATTTT.

This clone was detected only once. The rearrangement links TRBV5-1 to TRBJ2-7; a weak D match, TRBD2 (5 bases). V was shortened by 3 bases and J by 3 bases, with 7 bases between the two germline ends. This CDR3 is 12 amino acids long. The germline CDR1 and CDR2 sequences are SGHRS and YFSETQ. CDR3 nucleotide sequence: TGCGCCAGCAGCTCGGGATTCTACGAGCAGTACTTC. Residues: CASSSGFYEQYF.

The chain employs TRBV4-3 and TRBJ1-1, with D possibly matching TRBD1 (5 bases). V was clipped by 1 base and J by 3 bases, with 12 bases between them. Looked up from germline, CDR1 is LGHNA and CDR2 is YSLEER. The CDR3 spans 15 residues. CDR3 region: CASSQGSGVHTEAFF. CDR3 nucleotide sequence: TGCGCCAGCAGCCAAGGTTCGGGGGTACACACTGAAGCTTTCTTT.

V is TRBV27 and J is TRBJ1-2, with TRBD1 matching over 9 bases. The CDR3 totals 15 residues. Trimming removed 7 bases from V and 2 bases from J; junction bases left unmatched: 8. Germline values: CDR1 MNHEY, CDR2 SMNVEV (reference sequence). The CDR3 here is CASKDRGFVNYGYTF. The CDR3 region has the DNA TGTGCCAGCAAGGACAGGGGTTTTGTGAACTATGGCTACACCTTC.

The chain employs TRBV6-5 and TRBJ1-1; 10 bases match TRBD1. V lost 4 bases to trimming and J lost 6 bases; unmatched junction nucleotides: 5. The CDR3 is 14 amino acids. Looked up from germline, CDR1 is MNHEY and CDR2 is SVGAGI. CDR3 DNA: TGTGCCAGCAGTTGGAACGGACAGGGGGCTGAAGCTTTCTTT. Protein sequence: CASSWNGQGAEAFF.

The chain carries TRBV5-5 and TRBJ1-2; TRBD1 matches 8 bases. This CDR3 has 13 residues. The ends lost 5 bases at V and 9 bases at J; junction bases unmatched: 9. Germline lookup yields CDR1 SGHKS and CDR2 YYEKEE (reference sequence). The CDR3 region is CASSEPGGGSYTF. The CDR3 DNA reads TGTGCCAGCAGTGAACCAGGGGGCGGGAGCTACACCTTC.

The chain joins TRBV30 to TRBJ1-3, with D perhaps TRBD1 (5 bases). V was clipped by 4 bases and J by 0 bases, with 13 bases between them. Germline CDR1 reads GTSNPN; CDR2 reads SVGIG (reference sequence). The CDR3 consists of 15 residues. The CDR3 loop reads CAWTSYRSSGNTIYF. In nucleotides, the CDR3 is TGTGCCTGGACGTCGTACAGGAGCTCTGGAAACACCATATATTTT.

This clone was seen only once. V and J are TRBV7-9 and TRBJ1-2, with 10 bases fitting TRBD1. The CDR3 extends over 16 amino acids. J lost 8 bases, V lost 2 bases, and 11 bases had no gene match. The germline V gene encodes CDR1 SEHNR and CDR2 FQNEAQ (reference sequence). The CDR3 loop is CASSLMPRDRGRGYTF. The CDR3 region has the DNA TGTGCCAGCAGCTTAATGCCCCGGGACAGGGGTCGCGGCTACACCTTC.

CDR3 DNA: TGTGCCAGCAGTTCTCCGCCGGGACAGGGGATCGAAAAACTGTTTTTT. It codes for CASSSPPGQGIEKLFF. This chain joins TRBV5-5 and TRBJ1-4; TRBD1 aligns across 10 bases. Losses at the gene ends were 5 bases for V and 8 bases for J; bases not matched to a gene: 12. CDR1 and CDR2 (germline): SGHKS, YYEKEE (reference sequence). The CDR3 sequence is 16 residues long.

The rearrangement links TRBV7-2 to TRBJ2-5, with TRBD2 matching over 8 bases. The CDR3 has 15 amino acids. The ends lost 2 bases at V and 3 bases at J; junction bases unmatched: 5. The germline gives CDR1 SGHTA, CDR2 FQGNSA. CDR3 protein: CASSLLGLAKETQYF. In DNA form, the CDR3 reads TGTGCCAGCAGCTTACTAGGACTAGCAAAAGAGACCCAGTACTTC. Variable domain in full (rest from reference TRBV7-2 and TRBJ2-5): GAGVSQSPSNKVTEKGKDVELRCDPISGHTALYWYRQSLGQGLEFLIYFQGNSAPDKSGLPSDRFSAERTGGSVSTLTIQRTQQEDSAVYLCASSLLGLAKETQYFGPGTRLLVL.

The CDR3 reads CASSPTSGRPYEQYF. DNA for the CDR3: TGTGCCAGCTCACCTACTAGCGGTCGACCCTACGAGCAGTACTTC. This chain connects TRBV18 to TRBJ2-7, with 8 bases aligning to TRBD2. This CDR3 is 15 amino acids long. Germline V CDR1 and CDR2: KGHSH, LQKENI. The V segment lost 3 bases and the J segment 2 bases; nucleotides outside the gene matches: 6.

The chain uses TRBV7-6 and TRBJ1-5; D remains ambiguous. CDR3 length: 16 amino acids. From germline, CDR1 is SGHVS and CDR2 FNYEAQ. Trimming took off 1 base at V and 0 bases at J, with 10 bases between the two ends. CDR3 sequence reads: CASSLDKQISNQPQHF. The CDR3, as DNA: TGTGCCAGCAGCTTAGACAAACAGATTAGCAATCAGCCCCAGCATTTT.

The chain employs TRBV3-1 (or the pseudogene TRBV3-2) and TRBJ2-1, with D unclear. The CDR3 has 12 amino acids. V was trimmed by 1 base and J by 12 bases, leaving 10 bases between them. Germline loops: CDR1 LGHDT, CDR2 YNNKEL (reference sequence). CDR3 nucleotide sequence: TGTGCCAGCAGCCAAGCCCCTGGTAGGCAGTTCTTC. As protein: CASSQAPGRQFF.

This chain connects TRBV4-3 to TRBJ2-1; 7 nucleotides match TRBD2. Germline V CDR1 and CDR2: LGHNA, YSLEER. The V segment lost 4 bases and the J segment 4 bases; nucleotides outside the gene matches: 7. The CDR3 covers 15 residues. The CDR3 region is CASSRSGNRYNEQFF. For the CDR3, the DNA is TGCGCCAGCAGCCGAAGCGGGAATCGATACAATGAGCAGTTCTTC.